This T cell receptor beta chain is drawn from a study of OX40 agonist ivuxolimab in advanced cancers. Across the study: Previous treatment with anti-PD-1, anti-PD-L1 or anti-CTLA-4 therapy was allowed; about 37% had received some.

As for this clone: Antigen specificity is unknown.

There are 17 residues in the CDR3. Germline CDR1 ENHRY, CDR2 SYGVKD. The V gene lost 10 bases and the J gene lost 3 bases, with 24 bases spanning the gap. Libraries were prepared by immunoSEQ multiplex PCR; TCRdb keeps only in-frame clonotypes and omits some of them. Of around 94,000 clones listed, around 85% are singletons. It was autoimmune disease history or systemic immunosuppression that excluded patients. General study findings and limits: There were, on average, more expanded clones in CD8+ T cells than in CD4+. Certain nonresponding patients likewise had low normalized T-cell clonal expansion.

The sequences come from CD4+ or CD8+ T cells sorted from blood, collected in a trial of the OX40 agonist ivuxolimab. The TCR was taken from an adult with an advanced solid tumor such as melanoma, head and neck, liver or kidney cancer. V usage is TRBV10-3 and J usage is TRBJ2-2; a possible D gene is TRBD2 (7 bases). CDR3 loop: CASGGGGTTFDTGELFF. As DNA, the CDR3 is TGTGCCAGCGGTGGGGGAGGGACAACCTTTGACACCGGGGAGCTGTTTTTT.